Listed below are T cell receptor beta chains from one sample, sequenced in a study of early T cells in non-severe SARS-CoV-2 infection. TCRdb called the 5' RACE reads again in MiXCR, with one record for every CDR3 protein. Of under 95,000 distinct CDR3 sequences in the sample, under 15% are singletons; the top ten hold 4.5% to 7%. Sequencing was performed on whole blood. These receptors were collected from an adult who was a healthcare worker with PCR-confirmed SARS-CoV-2 infection or an uninfected control (not recorded which). Both conserved end residues are part of each CDR3. D genes are given only for firm matches. Only part of the rows carry a size: once, few, many, or a class if the clone is expanded.

abundance: .
j_gene: TRBJ2-1
v_gene: TRBV12-3/TRBV12-4
d_gene: .
CDR3nt: TGTGCCAGCAGTTTCGAGGGAGTCTACAATGAGCAGTTCTTC
CDR3aa: CASSFEGVYNEQFF

abundance: .
j_gene: TRBJ2-7
v_gene: TRBV7-6
d_gene: TRBD1
CDR3nt: TGTGCCAGCAGCTCCACCGGGACAGCTTACGAGCAGTACTTC
CDR3aa: CASSSTGTAYEQYF

abundance: few
j_gene: TRBJ2-1
v_gene: TRBV5-1
d_gene: .
CDR3nt: TGCGCCAGCAGTATCCGAGCTCGGGAGCTCGTTGAGCAGTTCTTC
CDR3aa: CASSIRARELVEQFF

abundance: .
j_gene: TRBJ2-3
v_gene: TRBV20-1
d_gene: .
CDR3nt: TGCAGTGCTAGAGATAGGGCTAGTCCCGATACGCAGTATTTT
CDR3aa: CSARDRASPDTQYF

abundance: few
j_gene: TRBJ1-3
v_gene: TRBV5-4
d_gene: .
CDR3nt: TGTGCCAGCAGCTTGGAGGAAAGCTCTGGAAACACCATATATTTT
CDR3aa: CASSLEESSGNTIYF

abundance: many
j_gene: TRBJ2-1
v_gene: TRBV12-3/TRBV12-4
d_gene: .
CDR3nt: TGTGCCAGCAGTCCACAGGGCGGTGGGGTCAATGAGCAGTTCTTC
CDR3aa: CASSPQGGGVNEQFF

abundance: few
j_gene: TRBJ2-7
v_gene: TRBV20-1
d_gene: .
CDR3nt: TGCAGTGCTGGCGGTCAACCCCGCGGGCAGTACTTC
CDR3aa: CSAGGQPRGQYF

abundance: many
j_gene: TRBJ2-1
v_gene: TRBV11-2
d_gene: TRBD2
CDR3nt: TGTGCCAGCAGCTTAGTGGGACTAGAGTATAATGAGCAGTTCTTC
CDR3aa: CASSLVGLEYNEQFF

abundance: many
j_gene: TRBJ2-1
v_gene: TRBV6-2/TRBV6-3
d_gene: .
CDR3nt: TGTGCCAGCAAGATAAGCGGGCGGATCTTATCCTACAATGAGCAGTTCTTC
CDR3aa: CASKISGRILSYNEQFF

abundance: many
j_gene: TRBJ1-1
v_gene: TRBV20-1
d_gene: TRBD1
CDR3nt: TGCAGTGCTAGAGCCCGACAGGGGGAGTCAGCTTTCTTT
CDR3aa: CSARARQGESAFF

abundance: .
j_gene: TRBJ1-2
v_gene: TRBV7-9
d_gene: TRBD1
CDR3nt: TGTGCCAGCAGCCCCTGGGACAGGGACTCTGCTGGCTACACCTTC
CDR3aa: CASSPWDRDSAGYTF

abundance: .
j_gene: TRBJ2-2
v_gene: TRBV28
d_gene: TRBD2
CDR3nt: TGTGCCAGCAGTTTTATTGAAGGACTAGCGTCCGGGGAGCTGTTTTTT
CDR3aa: CASSFIEGLASGELFF

abundance: .
j_gene: TRBJ1-1
v_gene: TRBV4-1
d_gene: .
CDR3nt: TGCGCCAGCAGCCCTCCAAAAGGGACTGAAGCTTTCTTT
CDR3aa: CASSPPKGTEAFF

abundance: many
j_gene: TRBJ2-5
v_gene: TRBV7-2
d_gene: .
CDR3nt: TGTGCCAGCAGCTTAGTCCCGGGGAGGGGGCAAGAGACCCAGTACTTC
CDR3aa: CASSLVPGRGQETQYF

abundance: many
j_gene: TRBJ1-1
v_gene: TRBV12-3/TRBV12-4
d_gene: .
CDR3nt: TGTGCCAGCAGTTTAGGGACAGCGCTTGAAGCTTTCTTT
CDR3aa: CASSLGTALEAFF

abundance: few
j_gene: TRBJ2-2
v_gene: TRBV5-5
d_gene: TRBD2
CDR3nt: TGTGCCAGCAGCTTGGCTCGCAGAACCAGGGAGGGCACCGGGGAGCTGTTTTTT
CDR3aa: CASSLARRTREGTGELFF

abundance: .
j_gene: TRBJ2-7
v_gene: TRBV29-1
d_gene: .
CDR3nt: TGCAGCGTTTCTGGACACCGTCGGGAGCAGTACTTC
CDR3aa: CSVSGHRREQYF

abundance: many
j_gene: TRBJ1-1
v_gene: TRBV28
d_gene: .
CDR3nt: TGTGCCAGCAGTTACGGGTTTTCCGGGCACACTGAAGCTTTCTTT
CDR3aa: CASSYGFSGHTEAFF

abundance: .
j_gene: TRBJ2-7
v_gene: TRBV10-3
d_gene: TRBD1
CDR3nt: TGTGCCATCGGACAGGATCCATACGAGCAGTACTTC
CDR3aa: CAIGQDPYEQYF

abundance: .
j_gene: TRBJ2-4
v_gene: TRBV12-3/TRBV12-4
d_gene: .
CDR3nt: TGTGCCAGCAGTTTGATCAGGGGAGACATTCAGTACTTC
CDR3aa: CASSLIRGDIQYF

abundance: few
j_gene: TRBJ2-2
v_gene: TRBV15
d_gene: TRBD2
CDR3nt: TGTGCCACCAGCCGGACTAGCGGGAGGCCTAGCGGGGAGCTGTTTTTT
CDR3aa: CATSRTSGRPSGELFF

abundance: .
j_gene: TRBJ2-3
v_gene: TRBV4-1
d_gene: .
CDR3nt: TGCGCCAGCAGCCAGGCGGGAGATACGCAGTATTTT
CDR3aa: CASSQAGDTQYF

abundance: .
j_gene: TRBJ2-5
v_gene: TRBV15
d_gene: .
CDR3nt: TGTGCCACCAGCAAGGGGAGAGAGACCCAGTACTTC
CDR3aa: CATSKGRETQYF

abundance: .
j_gene: TRBJ2-7
v_gene: TRBV3-1
d_gene: .
CDR3nt: TGTGCCAGCAGCCGTACCAACTACGAGCAGTACTTC
CDR3aa: CASSRTNYEQYF

abundance: medium-sized
j_gene: TRBJ2-3
v_gene: TRBV6-6
d_gene: .
CDR3nt: TGTGCCAGCCTGGGGGGAGATACGCAGTATTTT
CDR3aa: CASLGGDTQYF

abundance: few
j_gene: TRBJ2-1
v_gene: TRBV4-1
d_gene: .
CDR3nt: TGCGCCAGCAGCCAAGAACCCAACCGGCCGGCGTTACATGAGCAGTTCTTC
CDR3aa: CASSQEPNRPALHEQFF

abundance: .
j_gene: TRBJ2-2
v_gene: TRBV24-1
d_gene: .
CDR3nt: TGTGCCACCAGCGGATACACCGGGGAGCTGTTTTTT
CDR3aa: CATSGYTGELFF

abundance: .
j_gene: TRBJ1-2
v_gene: TRBV20-1
d_gene: .
CDR3nt: TGCAGTGCTACGTACAGGGCTTATGGCTACACCTTC
CDR3aa: CSATYRAYGYTF

abundance: once
j_gene: TRBJ1-2
v_gene: TRBV12-5
d_gene: .
CDR3nt: TGTGCTAGTGGTAACGCCAGGGGCTACACCTTC
CDR3aa: CASGNARGYTF

abundance: .
j_gene: TRBJ2-3
v_gene: TRBV20-1
d_gene: .
CDR3nt: TGCAGTGCTGCCCGAGAGGAGTATTTT
CDR3aa: CSAAREEYF

abundance: many
j_gene: TRBJ2-1
v_gene: TRBV5-1
d_gene: .
CDR3nt: TGCGCCAGCAGCTGGGAGGTTTACAATGAGCAGTTCTTC
CDR3aa: CASSWEVYNEQFF

abundance: many
j_gene: TRBJ2-3
v_gene: TRBV7-9
d_gene: .
CDR3nt: TGTGCCAGCAGGCCCGTGCGACAGGAAACGCAGTATTTT
CDR3aa: CASRPVRQETQYF

abundance: many
j_gene: TRBJ1-5
v_gene: TRBV19
d_gene: TRBD1
CDR3nt: TGTGCCAGCCGGGACAGGAATCAGCCCCAGCATTTT
CDR3aa: CASRDRNQPQHF

abundance: .
j_gene: TRBJ1-1
v_gene: TRBV4-3
d_gene: .
CDR3nt: TGCGCCAGCAGCCAAAAAGCGGGAGTCCGAGGCACTGAAGCTTTCTTT
CDR3aa: CASSQKAGVRGTEAFF

abundance: .
j_gene: TRBJ2-1
v_gene: TRBV19
d_gene: TRBD2
CDR3nt: TGTGCCAGTAGTATTATACTAGCGAGCTCCTACAATGAGCAGTTCTTC
CDR3aa: CASSIILASSYNEQFF

abundance: few
j_gene: TRBJ1-2
v_gene: TRBV4-2
d_gene: .
CDR3nt: TGTGCCAGCAGCCAAGGTGGGGGGGCCGTTCTCTTCACCTTC
CDR3aa: CASSQGGGAVLFTF

abundance: .
j_gene: TRBJ2-1
v_gene: TRBV27
d_gene: .
CDR3nt: TGTGCCAGCAGTCCACTTAGCGTCTCCTACAATGAGCAGTTCTTC
CDR3aa: CASSPLSVSYNEQFF

abundance: few
j_gene: TRBJ2-7
v_gene: TRBV28
d_gene: .
CDR3nt: TGTGCCAGCAGACTAGTAGCGTCCTACGAGCAGTACTTC
CDR3aa: CASRLVASYEQYF

abundance: few
j_gene: TRBJ2-7
v_gene: TRBV7-9
d_gene: TRBD1
CDR3nt: TGTGCCAGCAGCTCACCGGGACAGCCCTACGAGCAGTACTTC
CDR3aa: CASSSPGQPYEQYF

abundance: many
j_gene: TRBJ1-6
v_gene: TRBV2
d_gene: .
CDR3nt: TGTGCCAGCGCGCGGGGCAGGGAGTTTTCACCCCTCCACTTT
CDR3aa: CASARGREFSPLHF